These T cell receptor beta chains were read from a single sample in a study of T cells in Graves' hyperthyroidism and ophthalmopathy. Each CDR3 protein gets one entry after TCRdb re-called the multiplex PCR reads with MiXCR. This table has some 570,000 distinct CDR3 sequences, about 15% appearing once. The sample comprised blood. Source of these receptors: a woman between 18 and 29 years old with Graves' ophthalmopathy. The conserved cysteine and the conserved F or W are not part of the CDR3 here. Fields, in order: V gene, J gene, CDR3 length, clone size, CDR3 protein. Part of the rows lack a size; the others show once, few, many or a class for expanded clones.

>TRBV6-1|TRBJ2-3|14|many
ASSSGTTVRTDTQY
>TRBV19|TRBJ1-1|11|-
ASSNKMNTEAF
>TRBV13|TRBJ2-7|14|-
ASSGETSGVAYEQY
>TRBV12-3/TRBV12-4|TRBJ1-4|15|-
ASSLLGQYATNEKLF
>TRBV4-1|TRBJ1-2|13|-
ASSPMPTSNYGYT
>TRBV5-1|TRBJ2-3|13|many
ASTASSDDTDTQY
>TRBV6-1|TRBJ2-7|12|many
ASRSRALSYEQY
>TRBV30|TRBJ2-2|11|many
AWGTGYTGELF
>TRBV2|TRBJ2-1|10|many
ASSEEGDEQF
>TRBV28|TRBJ1-1|13|-
ASRSGGRADTEAF
>TRBV30|TRBJ2-7|10|many
AWAVTSYEQY
>TRBV6-1|TRBJ2-3|14|-
ASRRGVLGSTDTQY